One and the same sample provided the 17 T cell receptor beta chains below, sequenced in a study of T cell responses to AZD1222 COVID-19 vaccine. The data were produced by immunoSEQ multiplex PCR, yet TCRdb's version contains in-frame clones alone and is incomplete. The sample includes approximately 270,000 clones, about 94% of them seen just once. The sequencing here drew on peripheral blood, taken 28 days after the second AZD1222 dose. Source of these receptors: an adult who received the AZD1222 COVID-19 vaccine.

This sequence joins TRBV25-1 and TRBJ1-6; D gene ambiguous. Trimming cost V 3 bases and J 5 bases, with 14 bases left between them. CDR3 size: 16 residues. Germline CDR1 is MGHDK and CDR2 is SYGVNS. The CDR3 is CASSDPGRGDNSPLHF. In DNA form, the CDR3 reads TGTGCCAGCAGTGACCCGGGTCGGGGAGATAATTCACCCCTCCACTTT. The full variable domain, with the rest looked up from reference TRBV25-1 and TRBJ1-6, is EADIYQTPRYLVIGTGKKITLECSQTMGHDKMYWYQQDPGMELHLIHYSYGVNSTEKGDLSSESTVSRIRTEHFPLTLESARPSHTSQYLCASSDPGRGDNSPLHFGNGTRLTVT.

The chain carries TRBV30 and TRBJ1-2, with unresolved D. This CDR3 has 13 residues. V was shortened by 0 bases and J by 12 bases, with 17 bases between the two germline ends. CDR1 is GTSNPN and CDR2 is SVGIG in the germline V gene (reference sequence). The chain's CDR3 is CAWSVSEAAGNTF. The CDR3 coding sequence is TGTGCCTGGAGTGTGAGTGAGGCGGCGGGCAACACCTTC. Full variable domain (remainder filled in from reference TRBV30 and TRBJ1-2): SQTIHQWPATLVQPVGSPLSLECTVEGTSNPNLYWYRQAAGRGLQLLFYSVGIGQISSEVPQNLSASRPQDRQFILSSKKLLLSDSGFYLCAWSVSEAAGNTFGSGTRLTVV.

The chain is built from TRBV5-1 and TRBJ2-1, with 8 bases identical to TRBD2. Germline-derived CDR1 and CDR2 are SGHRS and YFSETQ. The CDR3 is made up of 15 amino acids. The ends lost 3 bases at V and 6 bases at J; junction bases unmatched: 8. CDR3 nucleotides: TGCGCCAGCAGCTCCGGGACTAGAGTCCCCAATGAGCAGTTCTTC. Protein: CASSSGTRVPNEQFF.

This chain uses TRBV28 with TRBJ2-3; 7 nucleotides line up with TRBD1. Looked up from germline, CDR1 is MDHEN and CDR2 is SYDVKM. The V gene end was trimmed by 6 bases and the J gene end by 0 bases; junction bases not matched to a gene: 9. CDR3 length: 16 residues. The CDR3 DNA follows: TGTGCCAGCAGCCTAGGGGGCACTGCTAGCACAGATACGCAGTATTTT. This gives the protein CASSLGGTASTDTQYF.

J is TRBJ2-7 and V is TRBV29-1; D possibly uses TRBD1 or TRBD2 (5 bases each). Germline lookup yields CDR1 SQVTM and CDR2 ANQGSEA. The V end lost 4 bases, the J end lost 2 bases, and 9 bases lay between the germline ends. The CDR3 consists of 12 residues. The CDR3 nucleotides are TGCAGCGTTGGAGTGGGGGCCTACGAGCAGTACTTC. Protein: CSVGVGAYEQYF.

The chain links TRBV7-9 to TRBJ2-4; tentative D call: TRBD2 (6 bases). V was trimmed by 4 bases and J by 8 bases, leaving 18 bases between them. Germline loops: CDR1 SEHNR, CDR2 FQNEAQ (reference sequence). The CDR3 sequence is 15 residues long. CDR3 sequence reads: CASSSGLRLWDIQYF. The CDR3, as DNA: TGTGCCAGCAGCTCGGGACTCCGTTTGTGGGACATTCAGTACTTC.

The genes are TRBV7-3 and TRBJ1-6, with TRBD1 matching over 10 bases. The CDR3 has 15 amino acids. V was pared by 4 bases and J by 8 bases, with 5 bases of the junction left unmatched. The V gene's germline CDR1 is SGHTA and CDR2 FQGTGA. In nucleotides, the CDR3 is TGTGCCAGCAGCTCTTCCGGGACAGGGGATTCACCCCTCCACTTT. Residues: CASSSSGTGDSPLHF. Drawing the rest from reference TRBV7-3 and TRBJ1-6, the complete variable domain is GAGVSQTPSNKVTEKGKYVELRCDPISGHTALYWYRQSLGQGPEFLIYFQGTGAADDSGLPNDRFFAVRPEGSVSTLKIQRTERGDSAVYLCASSSSGTGDSPLHFGNGTRLTVT.

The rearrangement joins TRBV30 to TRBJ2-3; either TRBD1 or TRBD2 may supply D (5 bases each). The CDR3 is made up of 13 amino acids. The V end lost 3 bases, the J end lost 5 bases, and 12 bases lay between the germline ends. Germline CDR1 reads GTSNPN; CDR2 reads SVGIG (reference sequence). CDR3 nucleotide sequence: TGTGCCTGGAGCGCCGGGGCGGGAGATACGCAGTATTTT. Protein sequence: CAWSAGAGDTQYF.

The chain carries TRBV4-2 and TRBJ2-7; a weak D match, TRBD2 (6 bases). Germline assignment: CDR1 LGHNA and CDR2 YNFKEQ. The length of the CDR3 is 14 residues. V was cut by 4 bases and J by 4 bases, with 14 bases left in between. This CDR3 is CASSLGLATYEQYF. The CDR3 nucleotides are TGTGCCAGCAGCCTAGGGCTAGCGACATACGAGCAGTACTTC.

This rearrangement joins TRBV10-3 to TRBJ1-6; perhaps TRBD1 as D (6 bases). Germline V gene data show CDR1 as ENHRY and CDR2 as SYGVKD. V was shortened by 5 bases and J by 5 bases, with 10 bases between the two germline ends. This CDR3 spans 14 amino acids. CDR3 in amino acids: CAISSDSHNSPLHF. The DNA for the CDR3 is TGTGCCATCAGTTCGGACAGTCATAATTCACCCCTCCACTTT.

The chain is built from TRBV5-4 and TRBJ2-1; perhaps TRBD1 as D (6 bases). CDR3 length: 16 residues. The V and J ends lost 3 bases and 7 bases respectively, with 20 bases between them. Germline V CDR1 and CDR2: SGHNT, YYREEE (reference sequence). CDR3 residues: CASSSRGLLFGNEQFF. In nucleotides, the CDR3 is TGTGCCAGCAGCTCCAGGGGTCTCCTCTTTGGGAATGAGCAGTTCTTC.

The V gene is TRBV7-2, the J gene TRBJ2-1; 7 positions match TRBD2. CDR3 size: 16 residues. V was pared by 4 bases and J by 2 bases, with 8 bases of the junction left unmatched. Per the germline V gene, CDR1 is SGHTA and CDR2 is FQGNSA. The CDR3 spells CASSSLSGATYNEQFF. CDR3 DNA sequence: TGTGCCAGCAGCTCCTTGAGCGGGGCCACCTACAATGAGCAGTTCTTC.

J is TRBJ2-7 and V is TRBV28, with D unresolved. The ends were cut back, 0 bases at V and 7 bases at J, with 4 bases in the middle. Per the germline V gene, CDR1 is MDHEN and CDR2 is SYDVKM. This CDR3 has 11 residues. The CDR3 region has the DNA TGTGCCAGCAGTTTATGGGGGGAGCAGTACTTC. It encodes CASSLWGEQYF.

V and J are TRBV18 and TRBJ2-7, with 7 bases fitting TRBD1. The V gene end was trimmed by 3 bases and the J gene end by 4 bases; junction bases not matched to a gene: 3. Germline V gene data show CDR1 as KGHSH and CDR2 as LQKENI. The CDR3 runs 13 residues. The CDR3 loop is CASSPTGTYEQYF. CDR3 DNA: TGTGCCAGCTCACCGACAGGGACATACGAGCAGTACTTC.

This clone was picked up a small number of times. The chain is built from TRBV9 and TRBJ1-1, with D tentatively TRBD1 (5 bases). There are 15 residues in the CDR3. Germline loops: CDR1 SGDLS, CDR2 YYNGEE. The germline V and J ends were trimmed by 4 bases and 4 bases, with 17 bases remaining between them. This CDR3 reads CASSPRGGRGTEAFF. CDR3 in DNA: TGTGCCAGCAGCCCGCGGGGAGGGAGGGGCACTGAAGCTTTCTTT.

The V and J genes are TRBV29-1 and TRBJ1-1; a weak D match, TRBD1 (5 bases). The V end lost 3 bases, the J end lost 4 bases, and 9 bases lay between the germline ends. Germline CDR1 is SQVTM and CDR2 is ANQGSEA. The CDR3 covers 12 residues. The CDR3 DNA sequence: TGCAGCGTTGAGTCGGGGGGCACTGAAGCTTTCTTT. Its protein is CSVESGGTEAFF.

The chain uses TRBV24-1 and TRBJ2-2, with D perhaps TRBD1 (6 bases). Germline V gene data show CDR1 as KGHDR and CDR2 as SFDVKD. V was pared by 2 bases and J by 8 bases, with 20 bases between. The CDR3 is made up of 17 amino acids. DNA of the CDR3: TGTGCCACCAGTGATTCCGTTTTCCAGGGGCCGTGGGGGGAGCTGTTTTTT. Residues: CATSDSVFQGPWGELFF.